The present entry profiles one TCR beta chain with its context. Its target is unknown. This sample is part of a study of T cell responses to AZD1222 COVID-19 vaccine. General study results and limits: No day 14 peak samples; only post-peak repertoires were characterized.

From germline, CDR1 is SGHTA and CDR2 FQGTGA. Between the trimmed V and J ends, which lost 5 bases and 5 bases, there was a span of 9 bases. The CDR3 totals 12 residues. Profiling relied on immunoSEQ multiplex PCR, and the TCRdb table lists in-frame clones only, not all of them. This sample has around 260,000 clones, with approximately 95% found just once. The TCR was taken from an adult in good health. The chain employs TRBV7-3 and TRBJ1-1; D is perhaps TRBD1 (5 bases). The sequencing used peripheral blood, collected on day 0 of AZD1222 vaccination. The CDR3 nucleotides read TGTGCCAGCAGCCACGGGGGAACTGAAGCTTTCTTT. Its protein is CASSHGGTEAFF.